There are many counts of the clone carrying this T cell receptor (beta chain). Its antigen is not identified. TCRdb re-derived calls from the 5' RACE reads in MiXCR, one entry per CDR3 protein. The sample lists some 270,000 distinct CDR3 sequences; 6.5% to 9.5% were seen once. The data belong to a study of identical twins. Study observations and caveats: In drawing conclusions, the study used cross-sectional statistical analysis and did not follow the same donors. Within beta out-of-frame sequences, the excess sharing observed between twins was weaker. Zero-insertion results could be subject to partial confounding by invariant MAIT and iNKT cells.

V was trimmed by 2 bases and J by 2 bases, leaving 13 bases between them. This CDR3 region has 15 residues. Per germline, CDR1 DFQATT and CDR2 SNEGSKA (reference sequence). The data were also submitted as part of a second study, on yellow fever vaccine responses in identical twins. That work adds: Twins showed a vaccine T cell response that reportedly seemed partly convergent, partly personalized.

The sample consisted of CD8+ T cells sorted from blood. The chain combines TRBV20-1 with TRBJ2-1; possibly TRBD2 for D (5 bases). The source of this sequence is a woman in her late teens or twenties in good health. CDR3 residues: CSARIEPEAYNEQFF. DNA for the CDR3: TGCAGTGCTAGAATAGAGCCGGAGGCCTACAATGAGCAGTTCTTC.